One T cell receptor beta chain is described in this entry. This clone was detected once. Its specific antigen is unknown. The record has no base qualities; no much larger clone is one base away. At one collaborating source in Seattle, patients were enrolled during active infection and were followed longitudinally through the course of disease. Collaborating institutions collected whole blood in K2EDTA tubes following their own protocols. For TCRbeta analysis, collaborators shipped samples as frozen whole blood, isolated PBMCs, or DNA extracted from either of those sample types. Counted from cysteine to phenylalanine, this CDR3 has 14 amino acids. The only DNA kept is the CDR3, 42 bases in frame from the first base. According to the germline V gene (reference sequence), CDR1 reads LNHDA and CDR2 reads SQIVND. Trimming accounts for 5 bases at V and 1 base at J, while the number of junction bases matched to no gene is 4.

TCRbeta CDR3 regions were amplified from genomic DNA using the immunoSEQ Assay, a bias-controlled multiplex PCR. The paper's processing steps were these. The number of nucleated cells in each sample was estimated by amplification of reference gene primers within the assay. To quantify the absolute abundance of each unique TCRbeta CDR3 rearrangement, sequence reads were collapsed and filtered. For each sample, productive Simpson clonality was calculated as the square root of Simpson's diversity index across productive rearrangements. This immuneACCESS table, as held by TCRdb, lists in-frame sequences with V and J called but not all clones. Of the missing ones, under half trace to an unresolved V gene in checked studies; the others have no known cause. That table is the source of V, J and clone size, and D and trimming were worked out from the DNA. This sample is represented by more than 250,000 clones; approximately 90% of them were singletons. The ten largest make up 1.6% of the sample.

These data belong to a study of blood T cell repertoires in COVID-19 (TCRdb year 2020). For context, the study as a whole: Samples covering the acute and convalescent phases of COVID-19 were provided by collaborators in the United States, Italy and Spain. The material from the prospective study consisted of cDNA or gDNA derived from T cells, B-cell-depleted T cells, or PBMCs. Samples came from the ongoing ImmuneRACE study (first 160 participants) plus 1,254 subjects from 6 global collaborators. Deeply sampled blood TCRbeta repertoires from subjects exposed to, actively infected with, or recovered from COVID-19 were included in the dataset. A freely available public database, intended as a resource for researchers studying the immune response to SARS-CoV-2, is where the repertoires were released. The sample metadata nearly always contained a de-identified subject ID, COVID-19 status, age in years and sex. Where HLA class I and class II types were available, the types were taken from metadata supplied by the sample provider, not from assay-based typing.

What the study reported, not specific to this receptor: The quantity of clinical and demographic metadata differed by source and by participant and was supplied without curation.

In this chain, TRBV19 is recombined with TRBJ1-1, with 7 junctional bases fitting TRBD1. The TCR originated in a woman aged 25 to 39 with COVID-19, enrolled during active disease. Sequenced input: peripheral blood. In nucleotide form, the sequence is TGTGCCAGTAGTCTTGGGACAGAGAACACTGAAGCTTTCTTT. This yields the protein CASSLGTENTEAFF.